The clone carrying this T cell receptor (beta chain) was recorded a few times. Antigen unknown. This entry is derived from a study of T cell repertoires in aging, cancer and after chemotherapy. Study summary: About 9.1 million TCR reads were in the whole dataset.

Points from the study as a whole: No conclusions about immunological memory after chemotherapy can be drawn from the repertoire data. Rebound thymic output was suggested by rising median generation probability during chemotherapy in each cancer cohort. Age-matched healthy donors had significantly more diverse, less clonal blood TCR repertoires than untreated cancer patients.

The CDR3 runs to 13 residues. J gave up 8 bases and V 4 bases, and 7 bases lay outside the gene matches. The germline CDR1 and CDR2 sequences are DFQATT and SNEGSKA (reference sequence). The template was genomic DNA from peripheral blood, not RNA. Rearranged V-D-J TRB sequences were amplified with a mixed TRB-A/B primer pool. Each CDR3 protein gets one entry after TCRdb re-called the multiplex PCR reads with MiXCR. The sample lists about 970 distinct CDR3 sequences; 27% were seen once. The V call is TRBV20-1, the J call TRBJ2-1; 8 bases line up with TRBD2. The sequenced sample was blood. The clonotype was recovered from a human donor with a solid tumor. CDR3: CSAMSGRADEQFF. CDR3 DNA sequence: TGCAGTGCTATGAGCGGGAGAGCCGATGAGCAGTTCTTC.